This section outlines one T cell receptor beta chain sequence together with its context. Its antigen remains unknown. CDR3 length: 14 residues. CDR1 MDHEN and CDR2 SYDVKM come from the germline V gene. V was cut by 6 bases and J by 5 bases, with 16 bases left in between. Sequencing was performed with immunoSEQ multiplex PCR; in TCRdb, only in-frame clones are kept and a portion is missing. The table records about 51,000 clones, roughly 90% of them present only once. This specimen comes from a study of graft-versus-host responses after intestinal transplantation. Study-wide context: Following induction with anti-thymocyte globulin, all recipients were given tacrolimus and steroids for around three years. Study findings and constraints: Some patients had graft-donor T cell macrochimerism. In their allografts, the ratios of graft-versus-host to host-versus-graft T cell clones were high.

This receptor was obtained from a human donor who was the organ donor for an intestinal transplant. The chain is built from TRBV28 and TRBJ1-1; no clear D gene. Sample: unstimulated CD4+ T cells sorted from spleen or lymph node cells, taken before transplant. CDR3: CASRNLGVVTEAFF. The CDR3 bases are TGTGCCAGCAGGAACCTCGGAGTTGTGACTGAAGCTTTCTTT.